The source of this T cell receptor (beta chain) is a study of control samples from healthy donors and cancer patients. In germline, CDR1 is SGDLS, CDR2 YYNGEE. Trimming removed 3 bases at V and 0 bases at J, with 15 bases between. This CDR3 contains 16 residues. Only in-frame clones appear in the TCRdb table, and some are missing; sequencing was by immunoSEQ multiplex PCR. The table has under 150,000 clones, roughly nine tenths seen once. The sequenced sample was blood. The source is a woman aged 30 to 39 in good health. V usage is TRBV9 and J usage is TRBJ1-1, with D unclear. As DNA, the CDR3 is TGTGCCAGCAGCGAACCCATAGAGGCCATGAACACTGAAGCTTTCTTT. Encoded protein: CASSEPIEAMNTEAFF.